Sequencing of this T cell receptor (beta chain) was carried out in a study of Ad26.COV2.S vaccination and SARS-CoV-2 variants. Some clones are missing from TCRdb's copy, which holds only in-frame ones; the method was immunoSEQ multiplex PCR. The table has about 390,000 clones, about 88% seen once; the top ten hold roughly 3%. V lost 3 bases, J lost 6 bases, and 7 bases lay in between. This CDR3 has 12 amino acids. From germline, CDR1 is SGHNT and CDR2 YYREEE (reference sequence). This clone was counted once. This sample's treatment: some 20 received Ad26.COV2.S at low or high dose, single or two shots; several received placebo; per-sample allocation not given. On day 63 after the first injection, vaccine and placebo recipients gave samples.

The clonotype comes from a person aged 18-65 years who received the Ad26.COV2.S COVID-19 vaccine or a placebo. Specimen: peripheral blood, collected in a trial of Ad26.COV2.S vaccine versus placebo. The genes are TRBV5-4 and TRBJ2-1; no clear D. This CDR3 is CASSYGANEQFF. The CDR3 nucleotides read TGTGCCAGCAGCTATGGTGCCAATGAGCAGTTCTTC.